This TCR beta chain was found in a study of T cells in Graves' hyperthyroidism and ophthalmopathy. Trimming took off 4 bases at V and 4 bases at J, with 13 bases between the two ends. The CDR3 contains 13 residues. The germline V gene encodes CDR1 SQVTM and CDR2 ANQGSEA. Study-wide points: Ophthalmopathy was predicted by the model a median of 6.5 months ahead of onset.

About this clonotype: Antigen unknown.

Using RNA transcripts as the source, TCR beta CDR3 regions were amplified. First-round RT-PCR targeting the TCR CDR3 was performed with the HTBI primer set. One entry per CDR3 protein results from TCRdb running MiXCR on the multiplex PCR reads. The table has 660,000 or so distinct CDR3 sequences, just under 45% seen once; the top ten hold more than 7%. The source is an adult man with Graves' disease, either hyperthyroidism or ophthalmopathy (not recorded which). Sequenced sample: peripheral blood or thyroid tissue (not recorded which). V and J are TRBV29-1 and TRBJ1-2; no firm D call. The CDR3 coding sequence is TGCAGCGTTGTATTGGTGGGGTTCTATGGCTACACCTTC. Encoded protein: CSVVLVGFYGYTF. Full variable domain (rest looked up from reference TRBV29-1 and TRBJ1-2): SAVISQKPSRDICQRGTSLTIQCQVDSQVTMMFWYRQQPGQSLTLIATANQGSEATYESGFVIDKFPISRPNLTFSTLTVSNMSPEDSSIYLCSVVLVGFYGYTFGSGTRLTVV.